This T cell receptor (beta chain) was recorded in a study of shared clonotypes between healthy human individuals. Study overall: Contributing individuals were a couple of females and a few males aged 18 to 49. There were three CD4 naive, three CD4 memory, two CD8 naive and one CD8 memory plates per donor.

Looked up from germline, CDR1 is MDHEN and CDR2 is SYDVKM. CDR3 size: 15 residues. V lost 6 bases and J lost 4, with 18 bases in between. To note about this clone: Its target is not known.

Study-level findings and limits: Compared with clonotypes that all four donors shared, non-shared clonotypes had lower generation probabilities.

Assay runs were performed at deep level. Sequencing was performed with immunoSEQ multiplex PCR; in TCRdb, only in-frame clones are kept and a portion is missing. This sample has about 2.4 million clones; approximately 93% occur once, and the top ten carry approximately 0.36%. The sample consisted of naive CD4+ T cells from PBMCs. This sample's subset: CD45RA+ positively selected. The V gene is TRBV28, the J gene TRBJ1-2, with D perhaps matching TRBD1 (5 bases). The receptor comes from a man in his late teens or twenties in good health. Some clones in this sample may be carry-over from other donors' samples. CDR3 protein: CASSLTLGLGYGYTF. In nucleotides, the CDR3 is TGTGCCAGCAGCCTAACCCTGGGACTTGGCTATGGCTACACCTTC.